In this sample, the clone carrying this TCR beta chain turned up a few times. Its antigen remains unidentified. In the PCR, 60 Vbeta and 13 Jbeta primers were used. Some clones are missing from TCRdb's copy, which holds only in-frame ones; the method was immunoSEQ multiplex PCR. The sample has roughly 88,000 clones, over 60% seen once. This entry is derived from a study of cytomegalovirus exposure and HLA in healthy donors. Study-level results: Clonal expansion, a later analysis showed, was greater in HLA-associated TCR beta chains than in equally common others. According to a later analysis, donors in an Asian-associated ancestry cluster reportedly had fewer N-insertions than the roughly 670-donor mean.

Nominal health characterized the donors when sampled, though unrecorded immune exposures were likely. The sequence was obtained from a man aged 25 to 45 in good health and CMV-seropositive. The source material was PBMCs.

The CDR3 region has the DNA TGTGCCAGCAGCTTAGGGAGGGCAGATACGCAGTATTTT. It translates to CASSLGRADTQYF. V is TRBV7-3 and J is TRBJ2-3, with 7 bases identical to TRBD2. V shed 2 bases, J shed 4 bases, and the junction held 0 bases outside the gene matches. This CDR3 has 13 amino acids. Germline V gene sequence: CDR1 SGHTA, CDR2 FQGTGA.